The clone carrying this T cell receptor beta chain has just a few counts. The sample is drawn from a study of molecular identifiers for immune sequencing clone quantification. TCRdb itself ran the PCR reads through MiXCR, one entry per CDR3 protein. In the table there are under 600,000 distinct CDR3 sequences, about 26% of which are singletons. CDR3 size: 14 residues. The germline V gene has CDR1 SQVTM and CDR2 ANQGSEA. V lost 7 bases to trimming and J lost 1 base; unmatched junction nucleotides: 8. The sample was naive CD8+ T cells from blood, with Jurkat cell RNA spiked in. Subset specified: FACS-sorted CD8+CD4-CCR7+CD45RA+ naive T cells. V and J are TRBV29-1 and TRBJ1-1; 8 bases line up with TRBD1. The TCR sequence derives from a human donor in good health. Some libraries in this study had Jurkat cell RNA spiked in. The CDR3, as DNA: TGCAGCGCCTCATTGGGACAGGCGAACACTGAAGCTTTCTTT. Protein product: CSASLGQANTEAFF.